One T cell receptor beta chain is described in this entry. The sample is drawn from a study of brain T cells in children with intractable seizures. V was clipped by 5 bases and J by 10 bases, with 15 bases between them. CDR3 length equals 12 residues. Sequencing used immunoSEQ multiplex PCR; TCRdb keeps in-frame clones, though not all of them. This table holds 110,000 or so clones, 90% to 95% found once. The material was peripheral blood, obtained at surgery. The chain recombines TRBV12-3 or TRBV12-4 with TRBJ2-7; possible D gene TRBD1, 6 bases. The TCR was taken from a boy under three years old with hemimegalencephaly and intractable seizures. The CDR3 region has the DNA TGTGCCAGCAGTCCCCACCGGGACAACCAGTACTTC. Translated, it gives CASSPHRDNQYF.